A single sample is the source of the 3 T cell receptor beta chains below, sequenced in a study of T cell changes during pregnancy in multiple sclerosis. Clones were read by immunoSEQ multiplex PCR, and TCRdb kept only the in-frame ones, dropping some. This sample yields roughly 30,000 clones, of which 89% are seen a single time; over 4.5% belongs to the top ten. The sample consisted of CD8+ T cells from peripheral blood mononuclear cells, taken in the first trimester of pregnancy. Every receptor here comes from a female donor with multiple sclerosis, enrolled in a pregnancy study.

This chain's CDR3 is CASSLSLWGGGNIQYF. The CDR3 nucleotides are TGTGCCAGCAGCTTATCGCTCTGGGGGGGTGGGAACATTCAGTACTTC. The chain couples TRBV11-1 to TRBJ2-4; 7 bases fit TRBD2. Germline values: CDR1 SGHAT, CDR2 FQDESV (reference sequence). J gave up 7 bases and V 2 bases, and 11 bases lay outside the gene matches. The CDR3 extends over 16 amino acids.

This sequence joins TRBV27 and TRBJ2-7; D unclear. The CDR3 has 12 amino acids. Germline CDR1 reads MNHEY; CDR2 reads SMNVEV (reference sequence). The V end lost 11 bases, the J end lost 3 bases, and 14 bases lay between the germline ends. The CDR3 DNA reads TGTGCCGCTGGTTTGGCAATCTACGAGCAGTACTTC. It encodes CAAGLAIYEQYF.

The chain has TRBV4-1 and TRBJ2-5, with D perhaps matching TRBD2 (6 bases). CDR3 length equals 14 residues. The germline CDR1 and CDR2 sequences are MGHRA and YSYEKL. V gave up 4 bases and J gave up 5 bases, with 14 bases separating them. The CDR3 loop reads CASSPRTGAETQYF. CDR3 DNA sequence: TGCGCCAGCAGCCCACGAACGGGAGCGGAGACCCAGTACTTC.